The clone carrying this TCR beta chain was observed a single time. In the original analysis: Amplification of reference gene primers provided the estimated nucleated cell counts. The repertoire was sequenced with immunoSEQ multiplex PCR; TCRdb's copy has only in-frame clones and lacks some. That table furnishes V, J and clone size, whereas the DNA furnished D and trimming. The table records about 160,000 clones, 70% to 80% of them present only once. The data stem from a study of blood T cell repertoires in COVID-19. On the study more broadly: The samples span acute and convalescent COVID-19 from the United States, Italy and Spain. In each case, the material was cDNA or gDNA derived from T cells, B-cell-depleted T cells, or PBMCs.

Germline loops: CDR1 SGHDN, CDR2 FVKESK. The V end was cut by 0 bases, the J end by 9 bases, with 15 bases between. The CDR3 runs 16 residues. This receptor was obtained from a man aged 55-75 years with acute or convalescent COVID-19. This rearrangement joins TRBV14 to TRBJ2-6; the D gene is possibly TRBD2 (5 bases). Sequenced: peripheral blood. The CDR3 reads CASSQDLGTGGNVLTF. As DNA, the CDR3 is TGTGCCAGCAGCCAAGATCTGGGAACTGGAGGCAACGTCCTGACTTTC.